This entry is about one TCR beta chain. Antigen unknown. Looked up from germline, CDR1 is MDHEN and CDR2 is SYDVKM. Trimming cost V 4 bases and J 5 bases, with 14 bases left between them. The CDR3 is 14 residues long. Staining for CD45RO/CCR7/CD25/CD127/CD95/CD27 allowed sorting of CD4+ naive, central memory, regulatory and stem cell-like memory cells. Sequenced material consisted of expressed TCRB transcripts (all of the isolated RNA was reverse transcribed). Using immunoSEQ multiplex PCR, the repertoire was profiled, and TCRdb retains in-frame clones only, with some absent. The sample records hundreds of thousands of clones, roughly 15% being singletons. These data originate in a study of beta chain features in type 1 diabetes. Study observations and caveats: Small HLA sub-analyses could not settle whether HLA shapes TCRB rearrangement.

What was sequenced was naive CD4+ T cells from blood. This clonotype was sampled from a man younger than 35 in good health. The J gene is TRBJ2-5, the V gene TRBV28; maybe TRBD1 (6 bases). The CDR3 loop is CASSSTGSVETQYF. In DNA, the CDR3 is TGTGCCAGCAGTTCTACAGGGAGTGTGGAGACCCAGTACTTC.